One sample yielded the 26 T cell receptor beta chains listed below, sequenced in a study of blood T cell repertoires in COVID-19. TCRdb keeps only in-frame clones here, not all; method: immunoSEQ multiplex PCR. The repertoire holds a few hundred thousand clones, with more than 75% as singletons. The sequenced material came from PBMCs or T cells enriched from blood (not recorded which). These receptors all come from a woman aged 60 to 75 in a cohort exposed to, infected with or recovered from COVID-19 (not recorded which).

This chain's CDR3 is CASSSPLLLMNTEAFF. CDR3 DNA: TGTGCCAGCAGCTCTCCCCTACTTTTAATGAACACTGAAGCTTTCTTT. This sequence joins TRBV28 and TRBJ1-1; unclear D gene. Trimming removed 6 bases from V and 0 bases from J, with 17 bases in between. Germline-derived CDR1 and CDR2 are MDHEN and SYDVKM. The CDR3 totals 16 residues.

The chain couples TRBV4-1 to TRBJ1-2; 12 bases map to TRBD1. After removal of 4 bases from V and 4 bases from J, the junction contained 4 bases not matched to a gene. The CDR3 contains 15 residues. Germline V gene sequence: CDR1 MGHRA, CDR2 YSYEKL. Written as DNA, the CDR3 is TGCGCCAGCAGCCCCCGGGACAGGGGGCCCTATGGCTACACCTTC. Translated, it gives CASSPRDRGPYGYTF.

The chain couples TRBV27 to TRBJ1-5; possible D gene TRBD1, 6 bases. This CDR3 is built from 15 residues. Germline assignment: CDR1 MNHEY and CDR2 SMNVEV (reference sequence). Trimming took 2 bases from V and 2 from J, leaving 10 bases between them. Here the CDR3 DNA reads TGTGCCAGCAGTTTACGGGGGGCTGGCAATCAGCCCCAGCATTTT. Its translation: CASSLRGAGNQPQHF.

V is TRBV7-9 and J is TRBJ1-1; maybe TRBD1 (6 bases). V gave up 5 bases and J gave up 0 bases, with 13 bases separating them. This CDR3 is 15 amino acids long. Germline assignment: CDR1 SEHNR and CDR2 FQNEAQ (reference sequence). CDR3 sequence (DNA): TGTGCCAGCAGCAGGGCGGGGGCCATGAACACTGAAGCTTTCTTT. This sequence encodes CASSRAGAMNTEAFF. The full variable domain, rest sourced from reference TRBV7-9 and TRBJ1-1, is DTGVSQNPRHKITKRGQNVTFRCDPISEHNRLYWYRQTLGQGPEFLTYFQNEAQLEKSRLLSDRFSAERPKGSFSTLEIQRTEQGDSAMYLCASSRAGAMNTEAFFGQGTRLTVV.

This clone was seen once. This sequence joins TRBV3-1 (or the pseudogene TRBV3-2) and TRBJ1-2; D uncertain. The CDR3 extends over 16 amino acids. The V gene's germline CDR1 is LGHDT and CDR2 YNNKEL (reference sequence). V lost 0 bases and J 0 bases, leaving 11 bases between the germline ends. The DNA of the CDR3 is TGTGCCAGCAGCCAAGAGAAGGCGGTAGCTAACTATGGCTACACCTTC. Encoded protein: CASSQEKAVANYGYTF.

This chain uses TRBV19 with TRBJ1-1, with 7 nucleotides matching TRBD1. Germline assignment: CDR1 LNHDA and CDR2 SQIVND (reference sequence). The ends lost 4 bases at V and 4 bases at J; junction bases unmatched: 6. This CDR3 comprises 14 residues. CDR3: CASSTGQATTEAFF. The CDR3 nucleotides are TGTGCCAGTAGTACCGGACAGGCGACCACTGAAGCTTTCTTT. Full variable domain (rest looked up from reference TRBV19 and TRBJ1-1): DGGITQSPKYLFRKEGQNVTLSCEQNLNHDAMYWYRQDPGQGLRLIYYSQIVNDFQKGDIAEGYSVSREKKESFPLTVTSAQKNPTAFYLCASSTGQATTEAFFGQGTRLTVV.

The V gene is TRBV28, the J gene TRBJ1-2; D possibly corresponds to TRBD1 (5 bases). CDR3 size: 15 residues. Germline V gives CDR1 MDHEN, CDR2 SYDVKM. Trimming removed 7 bases from V and 1 base from J, with 16 bases in between. This CDR3 reads CASTGGGTYNYGYTF. CDR3 DNA sequence: TGTGCCAGCACGGGGGGAGGGACTTATAACTATGGCTACACCTTC.

In its sample, this clone ranks as medium-sized. CDR3 amino acids: CASSPGTSGRVTDTQYF. The DNA of the CDR3 is TGTGCCAGCAGCCCCGGGACTAGCGGGAGGGTCACAGATACGCAGTATTTT. The chain carries TRBV5-4 and TRBJ2-3; the match to TRBD2 covers 16 bases. Per germline, CDR1 SGHNT and CDR2 YYREEE (reference sequence). V lost 4 bases to trimming and J lost 2 bases; unmatched junction nucleotides: 4. There are 17 residues in the CDR3.

This chain uses TRBV7-6 with TRBJ2-5, with 8 nucleotides matching TRBD2. V lost 2 bases and J lost 1; bases outside the gene matches: 3. The CDR3 totals 15 residues. Germline lookup yields CDR1 SGHVS and CDR2 FNYEAQ. Here the CDR3 DNA reads TGTGCCAGCAGCTTACCAGCGGGAGCCCAAGAGACCCAGTACTTC. Translating gives CASSLPAGAQETQYF.

This chain connects TRBV19 to TRBJ1-4; tentative D call: TRBD1 (6 bases). Germline V gene sequence: CDR1 LNHDA, CDR2 SQIVND (reference sequence). V was trimmed by 5 bases and J by 5 bases, leaving 12 bases between them. The CDR3 is 14 amino acids. In nucleotides, the CDR3 is TGTGCCAGTAGTTCAGACAGGTCGAATGAAAAACTGTTTTTT. Amino acids: CASSSDRSNEKLFF.

The rearrangement joins TRBV4-3 to TRBJ1-1; D gene unclear. CDR3 length: 13 residues. The V gene lost 5 bases and the J gene lost 1 base, with 8 bases spanning the gap. Germline V CDR1 and CDR2: LGHNA, YSLEER. The CDR3, as DNA: TGCGCCAGCAGCGAGGGCCGGAACACTGAAGCTTTCTTT. It specifies CASSEGRNTEAFF.

The chain is built from TRBV30 and TRBJ2-7; 8 bases map to TRBD1. The CDR3 is 12 amino acids. V shed 5 bases and J 5 bases; nucleotides not matched to a gene: 5. Germline CDR1 GTSNPN, CDR2 SVGIG (reference sequence). The CDR3 sequence: CAWRTGHHEQYF. The CDR3 bases are TGTGCCTGGCGGACAGGGCACCACGAGCAGTACTTC.

This clone was seen only once. J is TRBJ2-7 and V is TRBV11-2, with D possibly being TRBD1 (5 bases). The CDR3 is 14 amino acids. The germline V and J ends were trimmed by 1 base and 1 base, with 8 bases remaining between them. Germline V lookup: CDR1 SGHAT, CDR2 FQNNGV. DNA for the CDR3: TGTGCCAGCAGCTTAGGACAGACATCCTACGAGCAGTACTTC. It is translated as CASSLGQTSYEQYF.

The V and J genes are TRBV6-5 and TRBJ1-3; the D is unclear. The CDR3 is 14 amino acids. CDR1 is MNHEY and CDR2 is SVGAGI in the germline V gene. Deletions cut 9 bases from V and 1 base from J, with 13 bases between. The CDR3: CASGPGGSGNTIYF. The DNA of the CDR3 is TGTGCCAGTGGGCCGGGAGGGTCTGGAAACACCATATATTTT.

The V call is TRBV18, the J call TRBJ1-4; D remains ambiguous. Germline V gene data show CDR1 as KGHSH and CDR2 as LQKENI. V lost 10 bases to trimming and J lost 8 bases, with 17 bases between them. This CDR3 is 13 amino acids long. The CDR3 nucleotides read TGTGCCACCACCCGGGGAACACAAGAAAAACTGTTTTTT. Its protein product is CATTRGTQEKLFF.

This rearrangement joins TRBV28 to TRBJ1-2; 12 bases are a match to TRBD1. CDR3 length equals 15 residues. Germline CDR1 is MDHEN and CDR2 is SYDVKM. Germline trimming cut 10 bases from V and 5 bases from J; bases unmatched to any gene: 11. The CDR3 is CATGGTGGGKYGYTF. CDR3 bases: TGTGCCACAGGTGGGACAGGGGGCGGAAAGTATGGCTACACCTTC.

The chain links TRBV7-8 to TRBJ2-2; tentatively, D is TRBD1 (8 bases). From germline, CDR1 is SGHVS and CDR2 FQNEAQ. V was pared by 1 base and J by 6 bases, with 15 bases between. The CDR3 runs to 16 residues. The CDR3 DNA sequence: TGTGCCAGCAGCTTAGTACAGGGGGGGATCGCCGGGGAGCTGTTTTTT. Protein product: CASSLVQGGIAGELFF.

The chain links TRBV1 to TRBJ1-5; the table's D call TRBD1 went unverified against the DNA. TRBV1 is a pseudogene locus. This CDR3 region has 17 residues. CDR3 residues: CTSSQDQGPTSNQPQHF. As DNA, the CDR3 is TGCACCAGCAGCCAAGATCAGGGCCCTACGAGCAATCAGCCCCAGCATTTT.

V and J are TRBV27 and TRBJ2-7, with 9 bases identical to TRBD1. Trimming took 6 bases from V and 6 from J; bases not matched to a gene: 3. Germline-derived CDR1 and CDR2 are MNHEY and SMNVEV (reference sequence). The CDR3 runs to 12 residues. The CDR3 DNA reads as TGTGCCAGCAGCGGACAGGGGATCGAGCAGTACTTC. Protein sequence: CASSGQGIEQYF.

The rearrangement links TRBV6-6 to TRBJ1-1; D unresolved. This CDR3 has 12 residues. CDR1 and CDR2 from the germline V gene are MNHNY and SVGAGI (reference sequence). With 4 bases removed from V and 9 bases from J, the gap between germline ends came to 12 bases. This CDR3 is CASSSDGGKAFF. CDR3 sequence (DNA): TGTGCCAGCAGTTCCGACGGCGGCAAAGCTTTCTTT.

This rearrangement joins TRBV24-1 to TRBJ2-1; 9 bases are shared with TRBD2. Germline trimming cut 4 bases from V and 0 bases from J; bases unmatched to any gene: 6. CDR3 length equals 17 residues. CDR1 KGHDR and CDR2 SFDVKD come from the germline V gene. For the CDR3, the DNA is TGTGCCACCAGTGAGGCCATTAGCGGGGGCTCCTACAATGAGCAGTTCTTC. Translation gives CATSEAISGGSYNEQFF.

This clone has just a few counts. The rearrangement joins TRBV11-2 to TRBJ2-3, with 12 nucleotides matching TRBD2. V was clipped by 2 bases and J by 7 bases; unmatched bases: 4. Per germline, CDR1 SGHAT and CDR2 FQNNGV. The CDR3 extends over 15 amino acids. The CDR3 sequence is CASSLSLAGGNTQYF. CDR3 in DNA: TGTGCCAGCAGCTTAAGCCTAGCGGGGGGGAATACGCAGTATTTT.

The sample holds a few counts of this clone. The CDR3 protein is CASSSPGGKYQYF. The CDR3, as DNA: TGTGCCAGCAGTTCACCGGGAGGTAAATACCAGTACTTC. The chain recombines TRBV6-5 with TRBJ2-5, with 7 bases fitting TRBD2. With 4 bases clipped from V and 10 bases from J, the junction kept 9 bases outside the gene matches. This CDR3 region has 13 residues. CDR1 is MNHEY and CDR2 is SVGAGI in the germline V gene.

The chain couples TRBV5-6 to TRBJ2-3, with 9 bases matching TRBD2. V trimming: 4 bases; J trimming: 2 bases; junction bases outside the gene matches: 14. CDR3 length: 18 residues. Germline CDR1 and CDR2: SGHDT and YYEEEE. CDR3 sequence: CASSPLGSGRRVTDTQYF. CDR3 DNA: TGTGCCAGCAGCCCTCTTGGTAGCGGGAGACGGGTCACAGATACGCAGTATTTT.

This chain uses TRBV16 with TRBJ1-5; D possibly corresponds to TRBD1 (5 bases). Trimming took 2 bases from V and 0 from J, leaving 8 bases between them. The CDR3 has 15 amino acids. Germline loops: CDR1 KGHSY, CDR2 FQNENV. The CDR3 reads CASSQETVSNQPQHF. In DNA, the CDR3 is TGTGCCAGCAGCCAAGAGACAGTTAGCAATCAGCCCCAGCATTTT.

The rearrangement links TRBV19 to TRBJ1-1, with TRBD1 identical over 11 bases. The germline CDR1 and CDR2 sequences are LNHDA and SQIVND (reference sequence). V shed 2 bases, J shed 10 bases, and the junction held 6 bases outside the gene matches. The CDR3 spans 14 residues. The DNA for the CDR3 is TGTGCCAGTAGTATAAAGGGGACAGGGGGAAGAGCTTTCTTT. Its translation: CASSIKGTGGRAFF.